Listed here are 21 T cell receptor beta chains from one sample, sequenced in a study of Tregs in tolerant kidney transplant recipients. These receptors' targets are unknown. Generated by immunoSEQ multiplex PCR, the TCRdb table keeps only in-frame clones and is missing some. The sample holds some 11,000 clones, around nine tenths seen once. The sample in question was Tregs from blood cultured with allogeneic cells, obtained before the transplant. These receptors were taken from a human patient who received a combined kidney and bone marrow transplant.

This clone was seen only once. The rearrangement uses TRBV21-1 and TRBJ1-4. TRBV21-1 is a pseudogene. The CDR3 is 17 amino acids. In nucleotides, the CDR3 is TGTGCCAGCCATCACTTCCGGTTGGGGGCAACTAATGAAAAACTGTTTTTT. It translates to CASHHFRLGATNEKLFF.

The chain is built from TRBV5-4 and TRBJ2-4, with D tentatively TRBD1 or TRBD2 (5 bases each). CDR3 length: 14 residues. With 0 bases removed from V and 13 bases from J, the gap between germline ends came to 17 bases. Germline CDR1 reads SGHNT; CDR2 reads YYREEE (reference sequence). In DNA form, the CDR3 reads TGTGCCAGCAGCTTGGTTTTAGGGGACCCTATACAGTACTTC. It yields the protein CASSLVLGDPIQYF.

This clone has just a few counts. The junction departs from the called germline gene at one end, perhaps through a read error. The chain recombines TRBV6-5 with TRBJ2-5; the D is unclear. This CDR3 has 13 residues. CDR1 and CDR2 (germline): MNHEY, SVGAGI. In DNA form, the CDR3 reads TGTGCCAGCAGTGAAGGCTCAGCCACGCCACCGCACTTC. Translated, it gives CASSEGSATPPHF.

The table lists this clone with a few counts. The J gene is TRBJ2-5, the V gene TRBV7-9; 9 bases line up with TRBD1. V shed 5 bases, J shed 3 bases, and the junction held 13 bases outside the gene matches. Germline CDR1 SEHNR, CDR2 FQNEAQ (reference sequence). This CDR3 comprises 17 residues. The CDR3 sequence: CASSPRDREGPEETQYF. Here the CDR3 DNA reads TGTGCCAGCAGCCCTCGGGACAGGGAGGGACCGGAAGAGACCCAGTACTTC.

A note on this clone: Germline is not matched at one junction end, which may reflect a read error. This chain links TRBV7-2 with TRBJ1-6; D perhaps matches TRBD1 (6 bases). This CDR3 is 16 amino acids long. The V gene's germline CDR1 is SGHTA and CDR2 FQGNSA. This CDR3 is CSSSLEPGGALSPLHF. The CDR3 nucleotides read TGTTCCAGCAGCTTAGAACCGGGGGGCGCCCTTTCACCCCTCCACTTT.

This clone was detected only once. The genes are TRBV30 and TRBJ2-1; 9 bases match TRBD1. The germline gives CDR1 GTSNPN, CDR2 SVGIG (reference sequence). Germline trimming cut 5 bases from V and 4 bases from J; bases unmatched to any gene: 6. CDR3 size: 14 residues. CDR3 DNA sequence: TGTGCCTGGGAAACCGGGACAGGGTACAATGAGCAGTTCTTC. Protein product: CAWETGTGYNEQFF.

The rearrangement links TRBV9 to TRBJ2-5; possible D gene TRBD1, 5 bases. V was trimmed by 0 bases and J by 2 bases, leaving 11 bases between them. CDR1 is SGDLS, CDR2 YYNGEE, per germline. The CDR3 contains 15 residues. CDR3 sequence reads: CASSVALREQETQYF. In DNA, the CDR3 is TGTGCCAGCAGCGTAGCTCTCAGGGAACAAGAGACCCAGTACTTC.

The CDR3 is CASSLLGGVPNEKLFF. The DNA of the CDR3 is TGTGCCAGCAGCTTGCTAGGGGGTGTCCCTAATGAAAAACTGTTTTTT. The chain recombines TRBV7-9 with TRBJ1-4; D might be TRBD1 (6 bases). CDR3 length equals 16 residues. Germline CDR1 reads SEHNR; CDR2 reads FQNEAQ (reference sequence). Deletions cut 3 bases from V and 3 bases from J, with 14 bases between.

This clone was picked up one time. V is TRBV18 and J is TRBJ2-5; D gene unclear. The V gene lost 1 base and the J gene lost 2 bases, with 8 bases spanning the gap. Germline V gives CDR1 KGHSH, CDR2 LQKENI. The CDR3 has 14 residues. The CDR3 reads CASSPQGLQETQYF. The CDR3 DNA reads TGTGCCAGCTCACCACAGGGCCTGCAAGAGACCCAGTACTTC.

This chain uses TRBV2 with TRBJ2-3, with a weak D call TRBD1 (6 bases). The ends were cut back, 2 bases at V and 3 bases at J, with 24 bases in the middle. This CDR3 spans 19 amino acids. CDR1 is SNHLY and CDR2 is FYNNEI in the germline V gene. The CDR3 is CASSEILTLRGFVTDTQYF. Written as DNA, the CDR3 is TGTGCCAGCAGTGAAATCCTCACTTTGAGGGGGTTTGTGACAGATACGCAGTATTTT.

The chain carries TRBV19 and TRBJ1-2, with D tentatively TRBD1 (5 bases). The germline CDR1 and CDR2 sequences are LNHDA and SQIVND (reference sequence). The ends were cut back, 1 base at V and 4 bases at J, with 16 bases in the middle. The CDR3 is made up of 16 amino acids. DNA for the CDR3: TGTGCCAGTAGTATAGTAAGACAGAATCCTATCTATGGCTACACCTTC. Residues: CASSIVRQNPIYGYTF.

The chain has TRBV11-3 and TRBJ2-5; a weak D match, TRBD2 (6 bases). V was clipped by 9 bases and J by 1 base, with 12 bases between them. The CDR3 loop spans 13 amino acids. The germline gives CDR1 SGHNT, CDR2 YENEEA. Written as DNA, the CDR3 is TGTGCCAGACCGGGACTCAGCCAAGAGACCCAGTACTTC. Translation: CARPGLSQETQYF.

The chain links TRBV19 to TRBJ1-1, with TRBD1 as a possible D gene (6 bases). The CDR3 loop spans 14 amino acids. The germline gives CDR1 LNHDA, CDR2 SQIVND (reference sequence). Trimming took 5 bases from V and 5 from J, leaving 15 bases between them. CDR3 bases: TGTGCCAGTAGTCTCGCAGGGGCGAGGACTGAAGCTTTCTTT. It encodes CASSLAGARTEAFF.

The chain is built from TRBV4-3 and TRBJ1-3; D may be TRBD1 (5 bases). V lost 0 bases and J lost 0, with 12 bases in between. This CDR3 has 17 residues. Germline assignment: CDR1 LGHNA and CDR2 YSLEER. DNA for the CDR3: TGCGCCAGCAGCCAAGATCTTGGGACGAGCTCTGGAAACACCATATATTTT. Translation: CASSQDLGTSSGNTIYF.

This rearrangement joins TRBV23-1 to TRBJ1-1; no definite D call. TRBV23-1 is classed as an ORF, of uncertain function. V lost 1 base and J 2 bases, leaving 11 bases between the germline ends. CDR3 length equals 15 residues. The CDR3: CASSQCGGLNTEAFF. The CDR3 DNA is TGCGCCAGCAGTCAATGCGGCGGCCTAAACACTGAAGCTTTCTTT.

This chain joins TRBV19 and TRBJ2-2, with TRBD2 matching 14 bases. Per germline, CDR1 LNHDA and CDR2 SQIVND (reference sequence). The CDR3 is 17 amino acids. J was trimmed by 6 bases and V by 8 bases; bases with no gene match: 11. The CDR3 is CASWPQPGLAGAGELFF. The DNA of the CDR3 is TGTGCCAGTTGGCCTCAACCGGGACTAGCGGGAGCCGGGGAGCTGTTTTTT.

The rearrangement links TRBV11-3 to TRBJ1-1, with D perhaps matching TRBD1 (6 bases). The ends were cut back, 5 bases at V and 1 base at J, with 14 bases in the middle. CDR1 and CDR2 from the germline V gene are SGHNT and YENEEA. This CDR3 has 15 residues. The CDR3 nucleotides read TGTGCCAGCAGCCCGGGGGCAGGGGAGAACACTGAAGCTTTCTTT. Protein: CASSPGAGENTEAFF.

V gene TRBV5-1 combines with J gene TRBJ1-1; 8 bases are a match to TRBD1. The junction had 3 bases not matched to a gene; V was cut back by 8 bases and J by 0 bases. Germline CDR1 SGHRS, CDR2 YFSETQ. The CDR3 has 13 amino acids. The CDR3 is CASSGGLNTEAFF. CDR3 coding DNA: TGCGCCAGTTCAGGGGGCTTGAACACTGAAGCTTTCTTT.

This chain joins TRBV5-5 and TRBJ2-7; D is unresolved. This CDR3 is built from 13 residues. V was pared by 4 bases and J by 3 bases, with 11 bases between. CDR1 SGHKS and CDR2 YYEKEE come from the germline V gene (reference sequence). In DNA, the CDR3 is TGTGCCAGCAGCATTCAGGCGATCTACGAGCAGTACTTC. It is translated as CASSIQAIYEQYF.

The genes are TRBV19 and TRBJ2-5; no firm D call. The CDR3 is 14 residues long. Germline CDR1 is LNHDA and CDR2 is SQIVND (reference sequence). V shed 5 bases and J shed 1 base, with 11 bases lying between them. CDR3 nucleotides: TGTGCCAGTAGTGAGTTGTGGGTCCAAGAGACCCAGTACTTC. This encodes CASSELWVQETQYF.

This rearrangement joins TRBV20-1 to TRBJ1-3, with unresolved D. V gave up 1 base and J gave up 3 bases, with 1 base separating them. The CDR3 consists of 11 residues. The germline V gene encodes CDR1 DFQATT and CDR2 SNEGSKA (reference sequence). CDR3 sequence: CSARVGNTIYF. In nucleotides, the CDR3 is TGCAGTGCTAGAGTTGGAAACACCATATATTTT.